Following are 22 T cell receptor beta chains from one sample sequenced in a study of OX40 agonist ivuxolimab in advanced cancers. Method: immunoSEQ multiplex PCR; TCRdb's copy keeps in-frame clones and lacks some. Here the sample spans 95,000 to 150,000 clones, approximately 92% being singletons. The sample here was CD4+ or CD8+ T cells sorted from blood, taken in a trial of the OX40 agonist ivuxolimab. The receptors were gathered from an adult with an advanced solid tumor such as melanoma, head and neck, liver or kidney cancer.

The gene calls are TRBV7-2 and TRBJ2-3; 10 nucleotides agree with TRBD1. The CDR3 is 16 amino acids. V shed 5 bases and J 6 bases; nucleotides not matched to a gene: 11. In germline, CDR1 is SGHTA, CDR2 FQGNSA. CDR3 protein: CASSRDRGQAPDTQYF. CDR3 in DNA: TGTGCCAGCAGCCGTGACAGGGGGCAGGCCCCGGATACGCAGTATTTT.

V and J are TRBV11-3 and TRBJ2-3; D call uncertain. V gave up 5 bases and J gave up 1 base, with 13 bases separating them. This CDR3 is built from 15 residues. Per the germline V gene, CDR1 is SGHNT and CDR2 is YENEEA. CDR3 DNA sequence: TGTGCCAGCAGCCTAGGTGTCCGACGCACAGATACGCAGTATTTT. Translation gives CASSLGVRRTDTQYF.

The chain couples TRBV5-4 to TRBJ2-3; 9 bases match TRBD1. Trimming at V came to 4 bases and at J to 4 bases, leaving 10 bases not matched to a gene. The CDR3 totals 16 residues. Germline lookup yields CDR1 SGHNT and CDR2 YYREEE (reference sequence). The CDR3 DNA sequence: TGTGCCAGCAGCCCGCGCGGGACAGGGACATCAGATACGCAGTATTTT. It is translated as CASSPRGTGTSDTQYF.

V and J are TRBV6-5 and TRBJ2-1, with D perhaps TRBD1 or TRBD2 (6 bases each). CDR3 length equals 14 residues. Per germline, CDR1 MNHEY and CDR2 SVGAGI. With 11 bases removed from V and 4 bases from J, the gap between germline ends came to 18 bases. CDR3 residues: CASRELGGYNEQFF. The CDR3 DNA is TGTGCCTCTAGGGAACTAGGGGGGTACAATGAGCAGTTCTTC.

The rearrangement links TRBV18 to TRBJ2-3; tentatively, D is TRBD2 (5 bases). Germline loops: CDR1 KGHSH, CDR2 LQKENI. There are 14 residues in the CDR3. Trimming took off 3 bases at V and 5 bases at J, with 12 bases between the two ends. CDR3 in amino acids: CASSPLGARDTQYF. The CDR3 DNA reads as TGTGCCAGCTCACCCCTGGGAGCGCGAGATACGCAGTATTTT.

The chain couples TRBV18 to TRBJ2-5; D is perhaps TRBD2 (6 bases). CDR3 length equals 17 residues. CDR1 KGHSH and CDR2 LQKENI come from the germline V gene. Trimming shortened V by 2 bases and J by 1 base, and 17 bases separated the two germline ends. The CDR3 DNA follows: TGTGCCAGCTCACCATATATGGGAGGACCAGGCCAAGAGACCCAGTACTTC. This sequence encodes CASSPYMGGPGQETQYF.

This clone appeared a single time. This sequence joins TRBV6-5 and TRBJ2-1; 11 bases match TRBD2. Looked up from germline, CDR1 is MNHEY and CDR2 is SVGAGI. The CDR3 sequence is 15 residues long. V lost 5 bases to trimming and J lost 2 bases; unmatched junction nucleotides: 2. This chain's CDR3 is CASSATSGTYNEQFF. The CDR3 coding sequence is TGTGCCAGCAGTGCGACTAGCGGGACCTACAATGAGCAGTTCTTC.

V and J are TRBV7-2 and TRBJ1-2; 8 nucleotides match TRBD1. After removal of 4 bases from V and 6 bases from J, the junction contained 13 bases not matched to a gene. The CDR3 has 16 amino acids. The germline gives CDR1 SGHTA, CDR2 FQGNSA. The CDR3 region is CASSYPGQAVIDGYTF. The CDR3 DNA follows: TGTGCCAGCAGCTACCCGGGACAGGCGGTTATCGATGGCTACACCTTC.

Only one count was recorded for this clone. The J gene is TRBJ2-5, the V gene TRBV18; 15 nucleotides align to TRBD2. The J segment lost 8 bases and the V segment lost 6 bases, leaving 13 bases of the junction unmatched. This CDR3 contains 17 residues. Germline CDR1 reads KGHSH; CDR2 reads LQKENI. CDR3 coding DNA: TGTGCCAGCTCTGTGGGGACTAGCGGGGGGCCAACGACCACCCAGTACTTC. Translation gives CASSVGTSGGPTTTQYF.

The V call is TRBV9, the J call TRBJ2-7; TRBD1 agrees at 8 bases. There are 15 residues in the CDR3. V dropped 4 bases and J dropped 4; count of bases not matched to a gene: 10. CDR1 and CDR2 from the germline V gene are SGDLS and YYNGEE. The DNA for the CDR3 is TGTGCCAGCAGCCTAGGCGGGACAGGAGATTACGAGCAGTACTTC. Protein product: CASSLGGTGDYEQYF.

This rearrangement joins TRBV15 to TRBJ2-4; D is perhaps TRBD2 (5 bases). V lost 0 bases to trimming and J lost 7 bases, with 13 bases between them. CDR1 LNHNV and CDR2 YYDKDF come from the germline V gene (reference sequence). The CDR3 contains 15 residues. The CDR3 DNA reads as TGTGCCACCAGCAGAGATCGAGCTTCGGGGAACATTCAGTACTTC. It translates to CATSRDRASGNIQYF.

V is TRBV6-5 and J is TRBJ2-7; D uncertain. The CDR3 is 11 amino acids. Germline CDR1 reads MNHEY; CDR2 reads SVGAGI. V lost 8 bases and J lost 6, with 11 bases in between. Here the CDR3 DNA reads TGTGCCAGCTGCACTATCCCCGAGCAGTACTTC. This sequence encodes CASCTIPEQYF.

CDR3 residues: CASKNPGTGYNEQFF. The CDR3 DNA follows: TGTGCCAGCAAGAACCCCGGGACAGGCTACAATGAGCAGTTCTTC. The V and J genes are TRBV2 and TRBJ2-1; 8 bases agree with TRBD1. Unmatched junction bases numbered 8, after V lost 7 bases and J lost 3 bases. CDR1 and CDR2 from the germline V gene are SNHLY and FYNNEI. The length of the CDR3 is 15 residues. Together with reference TRBV2 and TRBJ2-1, the CDR3 gives the full variable domain: EPEVTQTPSHQVTQMGQEVILRCVPISNHLYFYWYRQILGQKVEFLVSFYNNEISEKSEIFDDQFSVERPDGSNFTLKIRSTKLEDSAMYFCASKNPGTGYNEQFFGPGTRLTVL.

CDR3 sequence: CASSLDRAGGGYTF. Here the CDR3 DNA reads TGTGCCAGCAGCTTAGATAGGGCAGGTGGTGGCTACACCTTC. The chain carries TRBV11-2 and TRBJ1-2; D remains unclear. The germline V and J ends were trimmed by 0 bases and 7 bases, with 12 bases remaining between them. Germline V gene lookup returns CDR1 SGHAT and CDR2 FQNNGV. The CDR3 runs 14 residues.

This chain joins TRBV2 and TRBJ1-6; perhaps TRBD1 as D (6 bases). The CDR3 consists of 12 residues. V lost 6 bases and J 9 bases, leaving 9 bases between the germline ends. CDR1 SNHLY and CDR2 FYNNEI come from the germline V gene. CDR3: CASRMDSSPLHF. The DNA of the CDR3 is TGTGCCAGCAGGATGGACAGTTCACCCCTCCACTTT.

J is TRBJ1-1 and V is TRBV2; 7 bases are a match to TRBD1. The CDR3 length is 14 residues. Germline trimming cut 11 bases from V and 0 bases from J; bases unmatched to any gene: 9. Germline V lookup: CDR1 SNHLY, CDR2 FYNNEI. The CDR3 nucleotides are TGTGCCGGCCAGGGACAGAACATGAACACTGAAGCTTTCTTT. Amino acids: CAGQGQNMNTEAFF. The entire variable domain, with the rest obtained from reference TRBV2 and TRBJ1-1, is as follows: EPEVTQTPSHQVTQMGQEVILRCVPISNHLYFYWYRQILGQKVEFLVSFYNNEISEKSEIFDDQFSVERPDGSNFTLKIRSTKLEDSAMYFCAGQGQNMNTEAFFGQGTRLTVV.

The chain has TRBV19 and TRBJ1-4; TRBD1 matches 12 bases. This CDR3 has 14 amino acids. Germline V gives CDR1 LNHDA, CDR2 SQIVND (reference sequence). The ends lost 11 bases at V and 10 bases at J; junction bases unmatched: 11. In nucleotides, the CDR3 is TGTGCCGGATCACCGGGACAGGGGGCAGGAAAACTGTTTTTT. Its translation is CAGSPGQGAGKLFF.

This clone was recorded once. This chain joins TRBV28 and TRBJ1-2; 7 bases align to TRBD1. The CDR3 is made up of 15 amino acids. J gave up 4 bases and V 6 bases, and 11 bases lay outside the gene matches. The germline gives CDR1 MDHEN, CDR2 SYDVKM. The CDR3 loop is CASRPPGRGLYGYTF. The CDR3 DNA reads as TGTGCCAGCAGGCCGCCCGGGAGGGGGCTCTATGGCTACACCTTC.

The chain is built from TRBV28 and TRBJ2-1; perhaps TRBD2 as D (5 bases). The germline CDR1 and CDR2 sequences are MDHEN and SYDVKM. The CDR3 loop spans 12 amino acids. V gave up 6 bases and J gave up 11 bases, with 14 bases separating them. The CDR3 spells CASRRDPGQQFF. The CDR3 nucleotides are TGTGCCAGCAGACGGGATCCCGGTCAGCAGTTCTTC.

The chain joins TRBV7-8 to TRBJ1-2, with D maybe TRBD1 (5 bases). The CDR3 consists of 14 residues. The ends were cut back, 4 bases at V and 5 bases at J, with 14 bases in the middle. Per germline, CDR1 SGHVS and CDR2 FQNEAQ. The CDR3: CASSSAPGGYGYTF. The DNA for the CDR3 is TGTGCCAGCAGCTCTGCCCCGGGGGGATATGGCTACACCTTC.

This chain links TRBV14 with TRBJ2-3; D remains ambiguous. This CDR3 comprises 15 residues. Germline CDR1 and CDR2: SGHDN and FVKESK. V was cut by 7 bases and J by 0 bases, with 14 bases left in between. CDR3 nucleotide sequence: TGTGCCAGCAACGCCGGCCGATCTAGCACAGATACGCAGTATTTT. This codes for CASNAGRSSTDTQYF.

This rearrangement joins TRBV7-9 to TRBJ1-2; possibly TRBD1 for D (6 bases). CDR1 and CDR2 (germline): SEHNR, FQNEAQ (reference sequence). The ends were cut back, 3 bases at V and 4 bases at J, with 12 bases in the middle. CDR3 length equals 14 residues. The CDR3 DNA sequence: TGTGCCAGCAGCTTGGGGGCGCAGGGCTATGGCTACACCTTC. This translates into CASSLGAQGYGYTF.